Following are 4 T cell receptor beta chains from one sample sequenced in a study of blood T cells in healthy people across ages. A J-beta primer mix and a sample-barcoded 5' primer were used in a second PCR of roughly 7 to 12 cycles. Each CDR3 protein is one row after TCRdb ran MiXCR on the 5' RACE reads. The sample shows hundreds of thousands of distinct CDR3 sequences, around 48% of them seen only once. Sequenced sample: blood. These TCRs come from a young man in good health.

This clonotype appeared a few times. The chain links TRBV5-1 to TRBJ2-3, with 7 bases that match TRBD2. CDR1 and CDR2 (germline): SGHRS, YFSETQ. CDR3 length equals 14 residues. After removal of 5 bases from V and 5 bases from J, the junction contained 8 bases not matched to a gene. The CDR3 DNA sequence: TGCGCCAGCAGGTTCAGCGGGGTTGGAGATACGCAGTATTTT. The encoded protein is CASRFSGVGDTQYF.

This clonotype was observed a handful of times. The chain is built from TRBV12-3 or TRBV12-4 and TRBJ2-1, with 14 bases matching TRBD2. CDR3 length equals 14 residues. Trimming took 8 bases from V and 15 from J; bases not matched to a gene: 12. CDR3 protein: CASSIPGLAGARFF. The CDR3 DNA reads TGTGCCAGCTCTATTCCGGGACTAGCGGGAGCCCGGTTCTTC.

The V gene is TRBV5-1, the J gene TRBJ1-2; D remains ambiguous. Germline V gives CDR1 SGHRS, CDR2 YFSETQ. The CDR3 is 16 amino acids. The V end was cut by 0 bases, the J end by 1 base, with 13 bases between. CDR3 amino acids: CASSLDLGRNNYGYTF. The CDR3 coding sequence is TGCGCCAGCAGCTTGGACCTCGGAAGGAATAACTATGGCTACACCTTC. The complete variable domain, with remaining parts taken from reference TRBV5-1 and TRBJ1-2, reads KAGVTQTPRYLIKTRGQQVTLSCSPISGHRSVSWYQQTPGQGLQFLFEYFSETQRNKGNFPGRFSGRQFSNSRSEMNVSTLELGDSALYLCASSLDLGRNNYGYTFGSGTRLTVV.

The V gene is TRBV4-2, the J gene TRBJ2-7, with D tentatively TRBD1 (6 bases). V lost 1 base and J 3 bases, leaving 13 bases between the germline ends. There are 15 residues in the CDR3. The germline V gene encodes CDR1 LGHNA and CDR2 YNFKEQ. CDR3 bases: TGTGCCAGCAGCCAAGCAGACGGACAGCTCTACGAGCAGTACTTC. Encoded protein: CASSQADGQLYEQYF.